What follows is one T cell receptor (beta chain) and its context. Its target is not known. Time point here: baseline, week 1 (first vaccination visit). Specified treatment: pre-vaccination baseline after standard-of-care therapy. V lost 3 bases and J lost 10; bases outside the gene matches: 1. CDR1 and CDR2 (germline): GTSNPN, SVGIG (reference sequence). This CDR3 has 11 residues. This specimen comes from a study of a mutant IDH1 vaccine in newly diagnosed glioma. TCRdb keeps only in-frame clones here, not all; method: immunoSEQ multiplex PCR. Of some 51,000 clones listed, about 80% are singletons. The study's findings and limits: Changes to the top peripheral T cell clonotypes appeared unrelated to pseudoprogression.

The specimen was PBMCs, collected from a glioma patient treated with radiotherapy, temozolomide or both. This chain uses TRBV30 with TRBJ2-3; 10 nucleotides align to TRBD1. The sequence was obtained from a woman between 40 and 50 years old with glioma. CDR3 region: CAWRTGGAQYF. CDR3 nucleotides: TGTGCCTGGAGGACAGGGGGCGCGCAGTATTTT.